Following are 10 T cell receptor beta chains from one sample sequenced in a study of a mutant IDH1 vaccine in newly diagnosed glioma. Antigen specificity for these receptors is unknown. Time point given: week 47, end of study. Vaccination comprised doses that each held 300 ug of mutant IDH1 20-mer peptide, plus topical imiquimod. Assay: immunoSEQ multiplex PCR; the TCRdb copy retains only in-frame clones and omits some. The repertoire includes fewer than 55,000 clones, about two thirds of them detected once, and about 5% sits in the top ten. The sample was peripheral blood mononuclear cells (PBMCs), taken from a glioma patient whose treatment included an IDH1 peptide vaccine. These receptors were collected from a man aged 35-49 years with glioma. Some clones in this sample may be carry-over from other donors' samples.

The chain employs TRBV20-1 and TRBJ1-6; the D is unclear. With 5 bases removed from V and 14 bases from J, the gap between germline ends came to 13 bases. Germline-derived CDR1 and CDR2 are DFQATT and SNEGSKA (reference sequence). The CDR3 runs 11 residues. The CDR3 region is CSAYTKESLHF. For the CDR3, the DNA is TGCAGTGCTTATACAAAGGAGTCCCTCCACTTT.

This clone has just one count. Additional DNA sequences in this sample encode the identical CDR3. The chain combines TRBV27 with TRBJ1-6; no clear D gene. Germline V CDR1 and CDR2: MNHEY, SMNVEV (reference sequence). The germline V and J ends were trimmed by 2 bases and 7 bases, with 9 bases remaining between them. The CDR3 extends over 14 amino acids. Written as DNA, the CDR3 is TGTGCCAGCAGTTTAAGGGAGAACAATTCACCCCTCCACTTT. Residues: CASSLRENNSPLHF.

The chain couples TRBV7-9 to TRBJ2-1; D gene ambiguous. This CDR3 spans 13 amino acids. Germline CDR1 is SEHNR and CDR2 is FQNEAQ (reference sequence). The germline V and J ends were trimmed by 1 base and 12 bases, with 13 bases remaining between them. CDR3: CASSLDIVSGQFF. The CDR3 DNA reads as TGTGCCAGCAGCTTAGACATAGTTTCGGGGCAGTTCTTC. The variable domain in full, completed from reference TRBV7-9 and TRBJ2-1, reads DTGVSQNPRHKITKRGQNVTFRCDPISEHNRLYWYRQTLGQGPEFLTYFQNEAQLEKSRLLSDRFSAERPKGSFSTLEIQRTEQGDSAMYLCASSLDIVSGQFFGPGTRLTVL.

A few counts support this clone. The chain carries TRBV10-3 and TRBJ1-5; D call uncertain. V lost 10 bases and J lost 1, with 14 bases in between. The CDR3 is 14 residues long. Germline assignment: CDR1 ENHRY and CDR2 SYGVKD. The CDR3 reads CATAPGGSNQPQHF. CDR3 sequence (DNA): TGTGCCACCGCCCCGGGAGGGAGCAATCAGCCCCAGCATTTT.

The chain is built from TRBV10-1 and TRBJ1-2; D may be TRBD1 (5 bases). Trimming pared 10 bases from V and 8 bases from J, leaving 29 bases between. The CDR3 spans 16 residues. Germline CDR1 reads WNHNN; CDR2 reads SYGVQD (reference sequence). CDR3 bases: TGCGCCAACCCGGATCTTTGCAGGGTAGAGTTCGACGGCTACACCTTC. Its translation: CANPDLCRVEFDGYTF.

The V call is TRBV14, the J call TRBJ2-7; D gene unclear. CDR1 is SGHDN, CDR2 FVKESK, per germline. Trimming took off 0 bases at V and 12 bases at J, with 12 bases between the two ends. The CDR3 loop spans 12 amino acids. The CDR3 nucleotides are TGTGCCAGCAGCCAAGAGGTGTTGGTAAGGTACTTC. It is translated as CASSQEVLVRYF. Using reference TRBV14 and TRBJ2-7 for the parts outside the CDR3, the full variable domain is EAGVTQFPSHSVIEKGQTVTLRCDPISGHDNLYWYRRVMGKEIKFLLHFVKESKQDESGMPNNRFLAERTGGTYSTLKVQPAELEDSGVYFCASSQEVLVRYFGPGTRLTVT.

This chain links TRBV5-1 with TRBJ2-2; D is tentatively TRBD1 or TRBD2 (7 bases each). This CDR3 region has 15 residues. V was pared by 4 bases and J by 5 bases, with 15 bases between. Germline CDR1 and CDR2: SGHRS and YFSETQ. CDR3 protein: CASSRGEGATGELFF. The CDR3 bases are TGCGCCAGCAGCCGAGGGGAGGGGGCTACCGGGGAGCTGTTTTTT.

This clone occurred a few times. The V gene is TRBV29-1, the J gene TRBJ2-1; D unclear. The V end lost 8 bases, the J end lost 3 bases, and 5 bases lay between the germline ends. The CDR3 runs to 10 residues. Germline V gene sequence: CDR1 SQVTM, CDR2 ANQGSEA. CDR3 protein: CSTHYNEQFF. As DNA, the CDR3 is TGCAGCACCCACTACAATGAGCAGTTCTTC.

In this sample, this clone turned up a few times. This chain uses TRBV13 with TRBJ2-7, with a tentative D call TRBD1 (5 bases). The CDR3 loop spans 14 amino acids. Trimming stripped 3 bases from V and 7 bases from J, with 16 bases between. Germline loops: CDR1 PRHDT, CDR2 FYEKMQ (reference sequence). The CDR3 coding sequence is TGTGCCAGCAGCTTTATGGGGCCCCCTACTGAGCAGTACTTC. Translating it yields CASSFMGPPTEQYF.

This clone was observed a few times. The V call is TRBV30, the J call TRBJ1-4; possibly TRBD1 for D (6 bases). In germline, CDR1 is GTSNPN, CDR2 SVGIG (reference sequence). This CDR3 region has 18 residues. The V end lost 3 bases, the J end lost 10 bases, and 30 bases lay between the germline ends. CDR3 amino acids: CAWSERTLGGRRPGKLFF. The DNA of the CDR3 is TGTGCCTGGAGCGAACGGACCCTAGGGGGACGCCGCCCCGGAAAACTGTTTTTT.